This T cell receptor beta chain was profiled in a study of control samples from healthy donors and cancer patients. V shed 4 bases and J 2 bases; nucleotides not matched to a gene: 1. Germline V gene sequence: CDR1 MGHDK, CDR2 SYGVNS. The CDR3 has 14 amino acids. Repertoires were generated with immunoSEQ multiplex PCR, while TCRdb's copy carries only in-frame clones and drops some. This sample yields about 130,000 clones, of which roughly 90% are seen a single time; 5.5% belongs to the top ten. This chain joins TRBV25-1 and TRBJ2-7, with 11 bases that match TRBD1. The sequencing input was blood. The clonotype comes from a man in his late teens or twenties in good health. DNA of the CDR3: TGTGCCAGCAGTGGGACAGGGGGCCCCTACGAGCAGTACTTC. This gives the protein CASSGTGGPYEQYF.